Following are 18 T cell receptor beta chains from one sample sequenced in a study of T cells after yellow fever vaccination. MiXCR, run by TCRdb on the 5' RACE reads, gives a single entry per CDR3 protein. The data show about 350,000 distinct CDR3 sequences, approximately 4% seen once. The sequenced sample was PBMCs, obtained 5 days after the yellow fever booster vaccination. These receptor sequences come from a man between 18 and 35 years old who received the YFV17D yellow fever vaccine.

V gene TRBV20-1 combines with J gene TRBJ1-1; 8 bases are a match to TRBD1. Unmatched junction bases numbered 9, after V lost 6 bases and J lost 0 bases. The CDR3 is made up of 15 amino acids. Germline loops: CDR1 DFQATT, CDR2 SNEGSKA (reference sequence). In DNA form, the CDR3 reads TGCAGTGCCCTGGACGGACAGGGAATGAACACTGAAGCTTTCTTT. It codes for CSALDGQGMNTEAFF.

In its sample, this clonotype was seen a few times. This chain's CDR3 is CSVKSGGPNTGELFF. In DNA, the CDR3 is TGCAGTGTCAAGTCAGGGGGGCCGAACACCGGGGAGCTGTTTTTT. The chain couples TRBV20-1 to TRBJ2-2; possible D gene TRBD1, 7 bases. The CDR3 has 15 residues. Per the germline V gene, CDR1 is DFQATT and CDR2 is SNEGSKA (reference sequence). Trimming cost V 7 bases and J 0 bases, with 15 bases left between them.

This clonotype has at least ten counts. The rearrangement uses TRBV6-2 or TRBV6-3 and TRBJ2-2; 7 bases are a match to TRBD1. This CDR3 contains 14 residues. Germline values: CDR1 MNHEY, CDR2 SVGEGT. Trimming at V came to 6 bases and at J to 3 bases, leaving 4 bases not matched to a gene. The CDR3 DNA reads TGTGCCAGCAGAGGGCAGGGGGACACCGGGGAGCTGTTTTTT. Amino acid sequence: CASRGQGDTGELFF.

This clonotype was detected ten times or more. The chain employs TRBV5-6 and TRBJ2-3; 10 bases are shared with TRBD2. V lost 4 bases, J lost 0 bases, and 5 bases stayed unmatched. Germline V CDR1 and CDR2: SGHDT, YYEEEE. The CDR3 is 16 residues long. Here the CDR3 reads CASSIRLAGSTDTQYF. The CDR3 DNA is TGTGCCAGCAGCATACGACTAGCGGGCAGCACAGATACGCAGTATTTT.

The chain has TRBV29-1 and TRBJ1-4, with D uncertain. This CDR3 has 13 residues. Per the germline V gene, CDR1 is SQVTM and CDR2 is ANQGSEA. Deletions cut 5 bases from V and 4 bases from J, with 11 bases between. CDR3 DNA: TGCAGCGTTACGTTCAGCGATAATGAAAAACTGTTTTTT. Its translation is CSVTFSDNEKLFF.

The gene calls are TRBV3-1 and TRBJ2-5; 10 bases are a match to TRBD2. J gave up 3 bases and V 0 bases, and 7 bases lay outside the gene matches. Germline CDR1 LGHDT, CDR2 YNNKEL (reference sequence). The CDR3 contains 17 residues. The CDR3 is CASSQDTPSGGKETQYF. CDR3 coding DNA: TGTGCCAGCAGCCAAGACACCCCTAGCGGGGGTAAAGAGACCCAGTACTTC.

This clonotype was recorded a few times. This rearrangement joins TRBV7-2 to TRBJ1-1; 7 bases line up with TRBD1. Trimming at V came to 5 bases and at J to 1 base, leaving 7 bases not matched to a gene. CDR3 length equals 15 residues. Germline V CDR1 and CDR2: SGHTA, FQGNSA. The CDR3: CASSGQAVSNTEAFF. CDR3 bases: TGTGCCAGCAGCGGACAGGCAGTTTCGAACACTGAAGCTTTCTTT.

The chain's CDR3 is CASSPDRGPYEQYF. CDR3 nucleotides: TGTGCCAGCAGCCCAGACAGGGGCCCCTACGAGCAGTACTTC. The gene calls are TRBV7-8 and TRBJ2-7, with 8 bases fitting TRBD1. The germline CDR1 and CDR2 sequences are SGHVS and FQNEAQ. Trimming at V came to 5 bases and at J to 2 bases, leaving 5 bases not matched to a gene. This CDR3 has 14 residues.

This clonotype was recorded at least ten times. V and J are TRBV7-6 and TRBJ2-2; tentatively, D is TRBD1 or TRBD2 (5 bases each). The CDR3 spans 14 residues. Looked up from germline, CDR1 is SGHVS and CDR2 is FNYEAQ. V was clipped by 5 bases and J by 5 bases, with 12 bases between them. The CDR3 region is CASSPGTVTGELFF. The CDR3 bases are TGTGCCAGCAGCCCAGGGACGGTTACCGGGGAGCTGTTTTTT.

This clonotype was observed many times. CDR3 protein: CASLWNRGTDTQYF. In DNA form, the CDR3 reads TGTGCCAGCTTATGGAACAGGGGCACAGATACGCAGTATTTT. This rearrangement joins TRBV6-1 to TRBJ2-3; the D gene is possibly TRBD1 (6 bases). The CDR3 extends over 14 amino acids. V was trimmed by 8 bases and J by 1 base, leaving 13 bases between them. Germline V gives CDR1 MNHNS, CDR2 SASEGT.

This clonotype was seen a few times. The V and J genes are TRBV9 and TRBJ1-5; D gene uncertain. The V gene's germline CDR1 is SGDLS and CDR2 YYNGEE. Deletions cut 7 bases from V and 0 bases from J, with 11 bases between. CDR3 length: 14 residues. CDR3 coding DNA: TGTGCCAGCGCCCCGACGGATAGCAATCAGCCCCAGCATTTT. Its protein is CASAPTDSNQPQHF.

This clonotype came up many times. The chain joins TRBV10-3 to TRBJ2-5; TRBD1 matches 8 bases. The V gene end was trimmed by 2 bases and the J gene end by 4 bases; junction bases not matched to a gene: 3. Germline CDR1 and CDR2: ENHRY and SYGVKD. The CDR3 runs 14 residues. The CDR3 here is CAISEDRGIETQYF. The CDR3 DNA reads TGTGCCATCAGTGAGGACAGGGGTATAGAGACCCAGTACTTC.

The chain couples TRBV6-2 or TRBV6-3 to TRBJ1-5; TRBD1 is a possible D gene (6 bases). The germline V and J ends were trimmed by 6 bases and 4 bases, with 16 bases remaining between them. The CDR3 contains 15 residues. CDR1 is MNHEY, CDR2 SVGEGT, per germline. The CDR3 coding sequence is TGTGCCAGCAGGACGGGACAAGGCCGGAATCAGCCCCAGCATTTT. This gives the protein CASRTGQGRNQPQHF.

This clonotype turned up a few times. This sequence joins TRBV7-2 and TRBJ2-3; no clear D. V was shortened by 6 bases and J by 0 bases, with 13 bases between the two germline ends. CDR1 and CDR2 (germline): SGHTA, FQGNSA. The CDR3 runs 15 residues. CDR3 DNA: TGTGCCAGCAGTCCACCTCCTAGAAGCACAGATACGCAGTATTTT. Residues: CASSPPPRSTDTQYF.

This clonotype was detected ten times or more. The CDR3 DNA reads TGCGCCAGCAGTCAAAGCCGGGACAGGCTAACTAACACTGAAGCTTTCTTT. Protein product: CASSQSRDRLTNTEAFF. The chain is built from TRBV4-1 and TRBJ1-1; 8 bases match TRBD1. Germline V gene sequence: CDR1 MGHRA, CDR2 YSYEKL. V gave up 6 bases and J gave up 2 bases; unmatched junction bases: 14. This CDR3 has 17 residues.

This clonotype has just a few counts. The chain carries TRBV29-1 and TRBJ2-2; TRBD1 matches at 9 bases. Trimming took 6 bases from V and 6 from J; bases not matched to a gene: 8. This CDR3 comprises 14 residues. Germline CDR1 SQVTM, CDR2 ANQGSEA. CDR3 coding DNA: TGCAGCGTGTCCGGGACAGGGTCCGCCGGGGAGCTGTTTTTT. Residues: CSVSGTGSAGELFF.

The chain uses TRBV12-2 and TRBJ2-7. TRBV12-2 is a pseudogene locus. CDR3 length: 13 residues. The CDR3 DNA reads TGTGCAAGTCGCTTGCCGGCAGACTACGAGCAGTACGTC. It is translated as CASRLPADYEQYV.

This clonotype came up many times. The V and J genes are TRBV4-2 and TRBJ1-3; TRBD1 might be the D (6 bases). The CDR3 covers 14 residues. The V end lost 0 bases, the J end lost 7 bases, and 10 bases lay between the germline ends. The germline gives CDR1 LGHNA, CDR2 YNFKEQ. The chain's CDR3 is CASSQEEGGNTIYF. The CDR3, as DNA: TGTGCCAGCAGCCAAGAAGAGGGGGGCAACACCATATATTTT.